This T cell receptor beta chain was recorded in a study of OX40 agonist ivuxolimab in advanced cancers. Study-wide background: Ivuxolimab, which patients received intravenously every 2 weeks, was dosed at 0.01 to 10 mg/kg. The dose-escalation cohort had hepatocellular carcinoma, melanoma, renal cell or head and neck cancer. Partial responses occurred in three patients (one hepatocellular carcinoma, two cutaneous melanoma).

Autoimmune disease history or systemic immunosuppression meant exclusion. The protocol was immunoSEQ multiplex PCR, while the TCRdb copy is restricted to in-frame clones and leaves out a portion. The profile shows fewer than 90,000 clones, around 91% of them singletons. Germline CDR1 and CDR2: MNHEY and SVGAGI. The CDR3 sequence is 12 residues long. V lost 6 bases to trimming and J lost 2 bases, with 7 bases between them. The chain joins TRBV6-5 to TRBJ2-5; D not certain. This clonotype originated in an adult with an advanced solid tumor such as melanoma, head and neck, liver or kidney cancer. Material: CD4+ or CD8+ T cells sorted from blood, obtained in a trial of the OX40 agonist ivuxolimab. In DNA form, the CDR3 reads TGTGCCAGCAGCTACGCTCAAGAGACCCAGTACTTC. The encoded protein is CASSYAQETQYF.